The next 9 T cell receptor beta chains were all read from a single sample in a study of regulatory T cells in long-lasting Graves disease. Sample time point: persistent/refractory GD, antithyroid drugs over 5 years with positive TRAb. Preparation of the TCR library used RNA extracted from PBMCs. Library construction for TCR beta used iRepertoire HTBI primers and Arm-PCR of CDR3 regions. TCRdb reprocessed the multiplex PCR reads via MiXCR and lists one record per CDR3 protein. Among hundreds of thousands of distinct CDR3 sequences listed, more than 20% were seen once. The material sequenced was peripheral blood mononuclear cells (PBMCs), taken when the disease was refractory, from a patient treated with antithyroid drugs. All receptors derive from a female donor with Graves disease.

The table lists this clonotype with a few counts. V and J are TRBV7-9 and TRBJ1-6; tentatively, D is TRBD1 (5 bases). The CDR3 spans 16 residues. Trimming left V 5 bases short and J 0 bases short, with 11 bases between. The germline gives CDR1 SEHNR, CDR2 FQNEAQ (reference sequence). The CDR3 sequence: CASSAGTASYNSPLHF. CDR3 sequence (DNA): TGTGCCAGCAGCGCTGGGACCGCCTCCTATAATTCACCCCTCCACTTT.

This clonotype has more than one count but fewer than ten. The rearrangement uses TRBV5-4 and TRBJ2-5; TRBD1 or TRBD2 may be the D gene (5 bases each). Germline V lookup: CDR1 SGHNT, CDR2 YYREEE (reference sequence). V lost 4 bases and J lost 0, with 13 bases in between. This CDR3 region has 15 residues. The CDR3 DNA sequence: TGTGCCAGCAGCCGGGACCGAGCTTACCAAGAGACCCAGTACTTC. It translates to CASSRDRAYQETQYF.

This chain links TRBV6-2 or TRBV6-3 with TRBJ2-1; 8 positions match TRBD2. The J segment lost 2 bases and the V segment lost 6 bases, leaving 6 bases of the junction unmatched. Germline values: CDR1 MNHEY, CDR2 SVGEGT. The CDR3 is 15 residues long. The CDR3 sequence: CASRGERGPYNEQFF. CDR3 DNA sequence: TGTGCCAGCAGGGGAGAGCGGGGGCCCTACAATGAGCAGTTCTTC.

This clonotype was picked up a small number of times. This chain uses TRBV7-2 with TRBJ2-7, with a possible D match to TRBD1 (6 bases). The V end was cut by 4 bases, the J end by 3 bases, with 16 bases between. This CDR3 comprises 15 residues. In germline, CDR1 is SGHTA, CDR2 FQGNSA. The CDR3 bases are TGTGCCAGCAGCTCTGAAACCGGGACATACTACGAGCAGTACTTC. It encodes CASSSETGTYYEQYF.

The chain has TRBV12-3 or TRBV12-4 and TRBJ2-3; D is perhaps TRBD1 (5 bases). The CDR3 length is 16 residues. V was trimmed by 3 bases and J by 1 base, leaving 14 bases between them. The CDR3 nucleotides are TGTGCCAGCAGTTTTGGTGGGGCAGGGCGCACAGATACGCAGTATTTT. Translating it yields CASSFGGAGRTDTQYF.

This clonotype was counted ten times or more. The V and J genes are TRBV28 and TRBJ2-7; D ambiguous. Germline V gene sequence: CDR1 MDHEN, CDR2 SYDVKM. With 5 bases removed from V and 7 bases from J, the gap between germline ends came to 12 bases. The CDR3 contains 12 residues. The CDR3 nucleotides are TGTGCCAGCAGTCCACTGAGCGAAGAGCAGTACTTC. Protein: CASSPLSEEQYF. Complete variable domain (other parts from reference TRBV28 and TRBJ2-7): DVKVTQSSRYLVKRTGEKVFLECVQDMDHENMFWYRQDPGLGLRLIYFSYDVKMKEKGDIPEGYSVSREKKERFSLILESASTNQTSMYLCASSPLSEEQYFGPGTRLTVT.

This clonotype came up a few times. The V call is TRBV3-2, the J call TRBJ2-1; TRBD2 is the table's D call and was not checked against the DNA. TRBV3-2 is annotated as a pseudogene. This CDR3 has 16 residues. The CDR3 sequence: CASSFGLAGGSSEQFF. The CDR3 nucleotides read TGTGCCAGCAGCTTTGGACTAGCGGGAGGTTCTAGTGAGCAGTTCTTC.

This clonotype showed up just a few times. The chain employs TRBV19 and TRBJ2-7, with D possibly being TRBD1 (6 bases). This CDR3 region has 15 residues. Germline CDR1 reads LNHDA; CDR2 reads SQIVND (reference sequence). V was shortened by 7 bases and J by 0 bases, with 16 bases between the two germline ends. CDR3 DNA sequence: TGTGCCAGTACCCCCGGACAGTCGAGCTCCTACGAGCAGTACTTC. Its protein is CASTPGQSSSYEQYF.

The rearrangement uses TRBV5-1 and TRBJ2-5; 7 bases are shared with TRBD2. CDR3 length: 15 amino acids. The junction had 11 bases not matched to a gene; V was cut back by 4 bases and J by 5 bases. The germline CDR1 and CDR2 sequences are SGHRS and YFSETQ. CDR3: CASSVERGPMETQYF. The CDR3 DNA reads as TGCGCCAGCAGCGTGGAGCGGGGCCCGATGGAGACCCAGTACTTC.